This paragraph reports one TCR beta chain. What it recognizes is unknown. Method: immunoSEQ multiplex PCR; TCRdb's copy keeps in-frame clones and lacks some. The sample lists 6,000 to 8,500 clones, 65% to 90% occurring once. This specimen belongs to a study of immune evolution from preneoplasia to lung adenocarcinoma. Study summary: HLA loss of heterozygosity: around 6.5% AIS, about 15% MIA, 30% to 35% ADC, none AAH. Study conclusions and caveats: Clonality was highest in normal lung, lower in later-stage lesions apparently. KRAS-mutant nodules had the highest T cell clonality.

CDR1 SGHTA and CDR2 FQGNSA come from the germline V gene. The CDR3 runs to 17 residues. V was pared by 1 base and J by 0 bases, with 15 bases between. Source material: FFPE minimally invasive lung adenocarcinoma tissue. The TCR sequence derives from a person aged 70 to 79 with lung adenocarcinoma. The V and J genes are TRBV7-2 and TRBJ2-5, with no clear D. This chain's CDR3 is CASSLGSVALYQETQYF. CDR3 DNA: TGTGCCAGCAGCTTAGGATCAGTAGCCCTATACCAAGAGACCCAGTACTTC.